This T cell receptor (beta chain) derives from a study of blood T cell repertoires in COVID-19. At the level of the study: Specimens from acute and convalescent COVID-19 originated in the United States, Italy and Spain. T cells, B-cell-depleted T cells, or PBMCs supplied cDNA or gDNA.

CDR1 and CDR2 (germline): MNHEY, SMNVEV (reference sequence). The CDR3 sequence is 14 residues long. Unmatched junction bases numbered 8, after V lost 7 bases and J lost 9 bases. Only in-frame clones appear in the TCRdb table, and some are missing; sequencing was by immunoSEQ multiplex PCR. The sample contains tens of thousands of clones, around nine tenths of which appear only once. The genes are TRBV27 and TRBJ2-1; 11 bases match TRBD1. Sequencing used peripheral blood. The TCR comes from a man between 65 and 79 years old with active or convalescent COVID-19. The CDR3 region has the DNA TGTGCCAGCAAAATGGACAGGGGGCGTCGTGAGCAGTTCTTC. It translates to CASKMDRGRREQFF.